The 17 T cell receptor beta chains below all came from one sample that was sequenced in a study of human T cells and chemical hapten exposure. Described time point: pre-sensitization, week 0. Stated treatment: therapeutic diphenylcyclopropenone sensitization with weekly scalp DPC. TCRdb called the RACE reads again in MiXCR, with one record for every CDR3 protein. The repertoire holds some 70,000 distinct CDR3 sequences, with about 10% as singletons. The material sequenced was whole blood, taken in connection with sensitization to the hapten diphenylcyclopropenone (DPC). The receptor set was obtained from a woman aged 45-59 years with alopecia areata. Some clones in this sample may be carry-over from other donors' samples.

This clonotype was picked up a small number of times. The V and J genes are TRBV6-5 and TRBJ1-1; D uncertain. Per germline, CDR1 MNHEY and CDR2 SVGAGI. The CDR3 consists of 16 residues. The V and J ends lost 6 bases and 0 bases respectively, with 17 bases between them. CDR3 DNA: TGTGCCAGCAGATCCCAGGCTGGAGGATTGAACACTGAAGCTTTCTTT. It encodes CASRSQAGGLNTEAFF.

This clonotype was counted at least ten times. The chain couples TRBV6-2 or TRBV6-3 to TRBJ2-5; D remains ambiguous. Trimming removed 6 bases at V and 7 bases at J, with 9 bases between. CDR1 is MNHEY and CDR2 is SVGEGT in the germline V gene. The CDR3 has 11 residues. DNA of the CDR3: TGTGCCAGCAGCGATTATGGGACCCAGTACTTC. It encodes CASSDYGTQYF.

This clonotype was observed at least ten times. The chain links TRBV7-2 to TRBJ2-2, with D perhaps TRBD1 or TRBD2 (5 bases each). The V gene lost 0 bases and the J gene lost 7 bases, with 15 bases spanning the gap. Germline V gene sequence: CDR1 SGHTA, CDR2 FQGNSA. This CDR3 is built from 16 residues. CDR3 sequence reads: CASSLALGTTFGELFF. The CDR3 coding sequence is TGTGCCAGCAGCTTAGCGCTAGGGACCACTTTCGGGGAGCTGTTTTTT.

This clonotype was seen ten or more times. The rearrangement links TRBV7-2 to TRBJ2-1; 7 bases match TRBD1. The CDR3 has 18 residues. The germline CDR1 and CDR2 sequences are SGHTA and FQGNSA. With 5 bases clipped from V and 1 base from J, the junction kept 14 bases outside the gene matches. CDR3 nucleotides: TGTGCCAGCAGCCTCCGGTTACCGGGACAGACTTCCTACAATGAGCAGTTCTTC. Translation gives CASSLRLPGQTSYNEQFF. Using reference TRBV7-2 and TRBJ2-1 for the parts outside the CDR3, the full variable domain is GAGVSQSPSNKVTEKGKDVELRCDPISGHTALYWYRQSLGQGLEFLIYFQGNSAPDKSGLPSDRFSAERTGGSVSTLTIQRTQQEDSAVYLCASSLRLPGQTSYNEQFFGPGTRLTVL.

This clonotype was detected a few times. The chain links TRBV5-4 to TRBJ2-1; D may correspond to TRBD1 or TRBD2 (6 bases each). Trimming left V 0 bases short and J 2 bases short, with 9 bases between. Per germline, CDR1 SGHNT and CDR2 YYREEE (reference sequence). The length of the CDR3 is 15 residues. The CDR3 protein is CASSLGGAAYNEQFF. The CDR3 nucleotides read TGTGCCAGCAGCTTGGGGGGGGCGGCCTACAATGAGCAGTTCTTC.

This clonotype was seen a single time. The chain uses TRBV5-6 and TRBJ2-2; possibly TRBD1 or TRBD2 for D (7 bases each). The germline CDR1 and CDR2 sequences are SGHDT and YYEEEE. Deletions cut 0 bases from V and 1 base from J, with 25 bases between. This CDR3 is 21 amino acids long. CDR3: CASSLAEGALLERENTGELFF. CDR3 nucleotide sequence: TGTGCCAGCAGCTTGGCCGAGGGGGCTCTCCTTGAGCGGGAGAACACCGGGGAGCTGTTTTTT.

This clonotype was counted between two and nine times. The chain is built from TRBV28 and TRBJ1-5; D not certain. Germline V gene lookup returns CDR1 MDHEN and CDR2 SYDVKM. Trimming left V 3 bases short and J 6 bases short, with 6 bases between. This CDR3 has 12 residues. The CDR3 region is CASSLGFQPQHF. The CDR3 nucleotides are TGTGCCAGCAGTTTGGGGTTTCAGCCCCAGCATTTT.

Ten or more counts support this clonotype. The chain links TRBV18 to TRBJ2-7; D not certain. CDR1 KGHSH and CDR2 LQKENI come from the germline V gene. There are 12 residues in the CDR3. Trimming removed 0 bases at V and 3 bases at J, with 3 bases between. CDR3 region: CASSPPGYEQYF. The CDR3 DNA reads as TGTGCCAGCTCACCACCGGGCTACGAGCAGTACTTC.

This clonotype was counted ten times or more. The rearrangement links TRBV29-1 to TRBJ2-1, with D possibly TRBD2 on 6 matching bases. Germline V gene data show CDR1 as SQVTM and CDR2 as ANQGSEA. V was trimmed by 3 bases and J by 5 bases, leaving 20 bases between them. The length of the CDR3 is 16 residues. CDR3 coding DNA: TGCAGCGTTGAGAACCTTGTAGCGGAGGAGAACAATGAGCAGTTCTTC. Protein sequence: CSVENLVAEENNEQFF.

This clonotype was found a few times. CDR3 amino acids: CASSAARTGSSGELFF. The CDR3 nucleotides are TGTGCCAGCAGCGCAGCCCGGACAGGGTCTTCCGGGGAGCTGTTTTTT. The V and J genes are TRBV7-9 and TRBJ2-2, with 8 bases identical to TRBD1. The V gene end was trimmed by 5 bases and the J gene end by 6 bases; junction bases not matched to a gene: 11. The CDR3 contains 16 residues. CDR1 and CDR2 from the germline V gene are SEHNR and FQNEAQ (reference sequence). Variable domain in full (rest from reference TRBV7-9 and TRBJ2-2): DTGVSQNPRHKITKRGQNVTFRCDPISEHNRLYWYRQTLGQGPEFLTYFQNEAQLEKSRLLSDRFSAERPKGSFSTLEIQRTEQGDSAMYLCASSAARTGSSGELFFGEGSRLTVL.

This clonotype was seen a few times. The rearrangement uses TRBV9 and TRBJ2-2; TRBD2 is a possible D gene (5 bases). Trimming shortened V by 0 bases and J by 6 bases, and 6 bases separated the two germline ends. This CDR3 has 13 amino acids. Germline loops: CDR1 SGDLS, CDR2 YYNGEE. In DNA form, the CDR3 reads TGTGCCAGCAGCGTAGCGGGGTCCGGGGAGCTGTTTTTT. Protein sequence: CASSVAGSGELFF.

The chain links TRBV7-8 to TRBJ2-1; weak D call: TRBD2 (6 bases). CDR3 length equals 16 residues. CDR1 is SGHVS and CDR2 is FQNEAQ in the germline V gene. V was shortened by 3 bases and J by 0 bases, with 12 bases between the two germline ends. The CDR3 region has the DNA TGTGCCAGCAGCTTCGGCATCGGGAGCTCCTACAATGAGCAGTTCTTC. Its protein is CASSFGIGSSYNEQFF. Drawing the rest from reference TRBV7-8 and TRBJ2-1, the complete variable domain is GAGVSQSPRYKVAKRGQDVALRCDPISGHVSLFWYQQALGQGPEFLTYFQNEAQLDKSGLPSDRFFAERPEGSVSTLKIQRTQQEDSAVYLCASSFGIGSSYNEQFFGPGTRLTVL.

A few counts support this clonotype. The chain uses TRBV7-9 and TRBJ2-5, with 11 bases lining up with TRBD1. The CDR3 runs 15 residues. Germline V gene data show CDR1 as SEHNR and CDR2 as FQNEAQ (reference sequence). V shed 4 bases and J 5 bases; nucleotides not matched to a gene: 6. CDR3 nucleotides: TGTGCCAGCAGCTCGCCGTGGGACAGGGGGGAGACCCAGTACTTC. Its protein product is CASSSPWDRGETQYF.

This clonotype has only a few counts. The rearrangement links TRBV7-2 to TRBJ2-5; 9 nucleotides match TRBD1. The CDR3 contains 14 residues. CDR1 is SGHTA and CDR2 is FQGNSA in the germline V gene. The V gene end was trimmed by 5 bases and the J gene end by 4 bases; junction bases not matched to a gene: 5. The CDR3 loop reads CASSMDRGGETQYF. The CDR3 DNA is TGTGCCAGCAGCATGGACAGGGGAGGAGAGACCCAGTACTTC.

As DNA, the CDR3 is TGTGCCAGCAGCTCTAAGACACACTACGAGCAGTACTTC. Translated, it gives CASSSKTHYEQYF. V and J are TRBV11-2 and TRBJ2-7; D call uncertain. Deletions cut 4 bases from V and 3 bases from J, with 10 bases between. CDR1 is SGHAT and CDR2 is FQNNGV in the germline V gene. The CDR3 runs 13 residues.

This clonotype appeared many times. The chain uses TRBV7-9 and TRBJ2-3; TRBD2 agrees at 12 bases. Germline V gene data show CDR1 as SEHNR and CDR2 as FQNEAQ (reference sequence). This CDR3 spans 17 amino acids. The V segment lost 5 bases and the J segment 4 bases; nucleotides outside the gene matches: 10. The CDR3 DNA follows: TGTGCCAGCAGCCACACCGCTAGCGGGAGGGCCCCAGATACGCAGTATTTT. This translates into CASSHTASGRAPDTQYF.

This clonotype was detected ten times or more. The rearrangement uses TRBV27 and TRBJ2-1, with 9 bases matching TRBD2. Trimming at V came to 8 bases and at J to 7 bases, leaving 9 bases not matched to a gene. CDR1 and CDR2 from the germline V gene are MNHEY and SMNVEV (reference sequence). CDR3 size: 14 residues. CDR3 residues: CASGAAGGRNEQFF. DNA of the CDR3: TGTGCCAGCGGAGCAGCGGGGGGACGGAATGAGCAGTTCTTC.